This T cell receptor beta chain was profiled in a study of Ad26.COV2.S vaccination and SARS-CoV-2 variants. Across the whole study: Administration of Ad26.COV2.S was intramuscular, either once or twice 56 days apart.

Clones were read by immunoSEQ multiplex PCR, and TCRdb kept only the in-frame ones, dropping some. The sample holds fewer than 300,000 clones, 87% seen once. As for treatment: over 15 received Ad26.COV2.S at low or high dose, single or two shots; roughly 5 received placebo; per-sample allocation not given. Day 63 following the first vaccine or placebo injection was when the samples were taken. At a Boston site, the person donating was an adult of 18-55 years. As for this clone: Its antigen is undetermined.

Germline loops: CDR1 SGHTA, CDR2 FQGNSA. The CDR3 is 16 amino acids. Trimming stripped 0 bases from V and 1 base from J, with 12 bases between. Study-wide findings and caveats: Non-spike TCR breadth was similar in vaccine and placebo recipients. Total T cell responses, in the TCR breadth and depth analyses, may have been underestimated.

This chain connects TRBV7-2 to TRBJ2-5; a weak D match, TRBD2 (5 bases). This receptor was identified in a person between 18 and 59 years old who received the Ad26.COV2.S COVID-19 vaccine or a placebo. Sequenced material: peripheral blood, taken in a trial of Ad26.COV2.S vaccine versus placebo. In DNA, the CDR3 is TGTGCCAGCAGCTTAGCGGGGAGCGCCCTCCAAGAGACCCAGTACTTC. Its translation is CASSLAGSALQETQYF.